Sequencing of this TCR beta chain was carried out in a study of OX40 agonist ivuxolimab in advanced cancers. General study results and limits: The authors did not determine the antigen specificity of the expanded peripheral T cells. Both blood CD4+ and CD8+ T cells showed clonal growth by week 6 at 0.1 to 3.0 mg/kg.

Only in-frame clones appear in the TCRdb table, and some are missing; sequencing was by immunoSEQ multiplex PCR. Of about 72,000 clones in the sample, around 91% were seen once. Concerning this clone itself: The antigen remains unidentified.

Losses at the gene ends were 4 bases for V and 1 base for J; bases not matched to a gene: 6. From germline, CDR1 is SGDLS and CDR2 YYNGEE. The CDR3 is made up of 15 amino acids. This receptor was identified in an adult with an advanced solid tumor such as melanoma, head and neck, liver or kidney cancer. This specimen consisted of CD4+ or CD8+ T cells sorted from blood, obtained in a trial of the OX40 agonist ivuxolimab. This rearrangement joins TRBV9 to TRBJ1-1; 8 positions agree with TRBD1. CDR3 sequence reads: CASSKTDRANTEAFF. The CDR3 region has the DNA TGTGCCAGCAGCAAGACGGACAGGGCGAACACTGAAGCTTTCTTT.